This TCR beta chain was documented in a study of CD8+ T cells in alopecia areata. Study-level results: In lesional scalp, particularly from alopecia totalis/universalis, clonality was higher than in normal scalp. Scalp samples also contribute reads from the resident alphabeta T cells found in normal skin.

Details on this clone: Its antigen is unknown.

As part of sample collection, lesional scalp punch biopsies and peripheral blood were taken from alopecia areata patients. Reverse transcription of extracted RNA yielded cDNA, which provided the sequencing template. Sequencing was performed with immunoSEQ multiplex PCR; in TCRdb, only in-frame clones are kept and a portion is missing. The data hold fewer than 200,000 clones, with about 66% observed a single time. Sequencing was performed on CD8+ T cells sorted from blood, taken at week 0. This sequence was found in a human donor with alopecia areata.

The CDR3 nucleotides read TGTGCCAGCATGCGGGGGGCCTACGAGCAGTACTTC. Protein: CASMRGAYEQYF. This chain links TRBV27 with TRBJ2-7; TRBD2 agrees at 8 bases. The CDR3 runs 12 residues. In germline, CDR1 is MNHEY, CDR2 SMNVEV (reference sequence). The ends lost 7 bases at V and 2 bases at J; junction bases unmatched: 1.